This TCR beta chain was sequenced in a study of spatial heterogeneity in lung cancer. A few counts support this clonotype. Its specificity is not known. This beta chain is an unintended read in a library built for alpha chains; its size means little. Trimming pared 0 bases from V and 0 bases from J, leaving 10 bases between. CDR3 size: 17 residues. Germline V lookup: CDR1 SGHKS, CDR2 YYEKEE (reference sequence). Regarding the study as a whole: Ubiquitous and regional expanded TCR counts mirrored ubiquitous and regional nonsynonymous mutation counts, respectively. Higher tumor mutation counts went along with higher counts of expanded intratumoral alpha and beta TCRs.

TCRdb re-analysed the 5' RACE reads in MiXCR, keeping a single row per CDR3 protein. The table shows 9,500 to 12,000 distinct CDR3 sequences, with 7.9% occurring only once. Time point specified: sample taken at primary tumor resection. The clonotype comes from a female donor with early-stage non-small cell lung cancer. Material: lung tumor tissue, obtained at surgery. V gene TRBV5-5 combines with J gene TRBJ2-6; D gene ambiguous. The CDR3 loop is CASSLVAPFSGANVLTF. The CDR3 DNA sequence: TGTGCCAGCAGCTTGGTTGCGCCTTTCTCTGGGGCCAACGTCCTGACTTTC.